The next 27 T cell receptor beta chains were all read from a single sample in a study of blood T cell repertoires in COVID-19. Generated by immunoSEQ multiplex PCR, the TCRdb table keeps only in-frame clones and is missing some. The sample consists of about 35,000 clones, 85% of them appearing once. The specimen was peripheral blood. Every receptor here comes from a man between 60 and 70 years old with active or convalescent COVID-19.

This chain joins TRBV6-6 and TRBJ1-1, with a possible D match to TRBD1 (5 bases). Germline CDR1 is MNHNY and CDR2 is SVGAGI (reference sequence). The V end was cut by 2 bases, the J end by 1 base, with 8 bases between. The length of the CDR3 is 14 residues. The DNA of the CDR3 is TGTGCCAGCAGTTACAGGGGAAGGAACACTGAAGCTTTCTTT. Its translation is CASSYRGRNTEAFF.

The chain recombines TRBV13 with TRBJ2-4, with 8 bases aligning to TRBD1. Germline CDR1 is PRHDT and CDR2 is FYEKMQ (reference sequence). The CDR3 covers 19 residues. Trimming took 2 bases from V and 1 from J; bases not matched to a gene: 13. In DNA form, the CDR3 reads TGTGCCAGCAGCTTAAAGGACAGGGTTGAGGAATCCGCCAAAAACATTCAGTACTTC. Translated, it gives CASSLKDRVEESAKNIQYF.

The V and J genes are TRBV10-1 and TRBJ2-3, with 10 bases matching TRBD1. Trimming at V came to 3 bases and at J to 4 bases, leaving 7 bases not matched to a gene. CDR1 and CDR2 (germline): WNHNN, SYGVQD (reference sequence). The CDR3 runs to 16 residues. As DNA, the CDR3 is TGCGCCAGCAGTGACCCGGGACAGGGGAAGGCAGATACGCAGTATTTT. Translating it yields CASSDPGQGKADTQYF.

The chain combines TRBV5-1 with TRBJ2-5, with 9 bases lining up with TRBD1. The germline V gene encodes CDR1 SGHRS and CDR2 YFSETQ. The V segment lost 4 bases and the J segment 5 bases; nucleotides outside the gene matches: 9. The CDR3 consists of 15 residues. The CDR3 region has the DNA TGCGCCAGCAGCATACAAGGGACAGGGATGGAGACCCAGTACTTC. Translation gives CASSIQGTGMETQYF.

This chain uses TRBV2 with TRBJ1-4; D uncertain. The V gene's germline CDR1 is SNHLY and CDR2 FYNNEI. Trimming removed 4 bases at V and 4 bases at J, with 13 bases between. The CDR3 has 15 amino acids. The CDR3 region has the DNA TGTGCCAGCAGTGTCTTGGACGGACTTAATGAAAAACTGTTTTTT. Translating it yields CASSVLDGLNEKLFF.

This clone was detected a few times. At one end, the junction sequence differs from germline, possibly due to a read error. V is TRBV27 and J is TRBJ1-5, with TRBD1 as a possible D gene (5 bases). Germline V gene sequence: CDR1 MNHEY, CDR2 SMNVEV (reference sequence). The CDR3 totals 14 residues. In nucleotides, the CDR3 is TGTGCCAGCAGTTCCATACAGGCGAATCGGCCCCAGCATTTT. This codes for CASSSIQANRPQHF.

The rearrangement joins TRBV3-1 (or the pseudogene TRBV3-2) to TRBJ2-2; a weak D match, TRBD1 (6 bases). Trimming stripped 3 bases from V and 2 bases from J, with 13 bases between. The CDR3 has 16 amino acids. The V gene's germline CDR1 is LGHDT and CDR2 YNNKEL (reference sequence). The CDR3 nucleotides read TGTGCCAGCAGCCATAGGACAGTCAGAAACACCGGGGAGCTGTTTTTT. Protein: CASSHRTVRNTGELFF.

This clone was detected many times. The germline gene is not matched at one end of the junction; a read error may be the cause. J is TRBJ1-1 and V is TRBV27, with 8 bases that match TRBD1. The germline CDR1 and CDR2 sequences are MNHEY and SMNVEV (reference sequence). The CDR3 sequence is 12 residues long. In DNA, the CDR3 is TGTGCCACCAGTTCGACAGGGGCTGAAGCTTTCTTT. Translated, it gives CATSSTGAEAFF.

This chain uses TRBV3-1 (or the pseudogene TRBV3-2) with TRBJ1-1; D is ambiguous. The germline V and J ends were trimmed by 3 bases and 1 base, with 3 bases remaining between them. The CDR3 length is 12 residues. Germline assignment: CDR1 LGHDT and CDR2 YNNKEL (reference sequence). CDR3 sequence: CASSHSNTEAFF. CDR3 bases: TGTGCCAGCAGCCACTCGAACACTGAAGCTTTCTTT.

This chain uses TRBV7-2 with TRBJ1-1, with a weak D call TRBD1 (6 bases). The germline gives CDR1 SGHTA, CDR2 FQGNSA. V shed 4 bases and J shed 4 bases, with 16 bases lying between them. This CDR3 has 15 amino acids. The CDR3 is CASSSLGVRGTEAFF. As DNA, the CDR3 is TGTGCCAGCAGCTCACTCGGGGTCAGGGGCACTGAAGCTTTCTTT.

This chain links TRBV6-1 with TRBJ1-5; D perhaps matches TRBD1 (6 bases). CDR3 length: 16 amino acids. V was clipped by 0 bases and J by 1 base, with 10 bases between them. Germline V gives CDR1 MNHNS, CDR2 SASEGT. CDR3 sequence: CASSEAGRGSNQPQHF. CDR3 nucleotide sequence: TGTGCCAGCAGTGAAGCCGGCAGGGGCAGCAATCAGCCCCAGCATTTT.

The V gene is TRBV6-5, the J gene TRBJ1-1, with D possibly TRBD1 on 6 matching bases. The CDR3 contains 14 residues. Germline V gene data show CDR1 as MNHEY and CDR2 as SVGAGI. V lost 6 bases, J lost 1 base, and 12 bases lay in between. The CDR3 here is CASRTGKTNTEAFF. CDR3 in DNA: TGTGCCAGCAGAACAGGGAAGACGAACACTGAAGCTTTCTTT.

The chain recombines TRBV27 with TRBJ1-1, with TRBD1 identical over 7 bases. V shed 4 bases and J 7 bases; nucleotides not matched to a gene: 6. Germline-derived CDR1 and CDR2 are MNHEY and SMNVEV (reference sequence). The CDR3 is 13 residues long. The CDR3 DNA reads TGTGCCAGCAGTTACAGTGGGGACAGTGAAGCTTTCTTT. Amino acids: CASSYSGDSEAFF.

The V and J genes are TRBV19 and TRBJ2-1; the match to TRBD1 covers 7 bases. CDR1 is LNHDA and CDR2 is SQIVND in the germline V gene (reference sequence). This CDR3 comprises 16 residues. The trim removed 5 bases at V and 9 bases at J, leaving 16 bases unmatched. CDR3 DNA: TGTGCCAGTAGTGCGGTGACTGCAAACTCAGGGGGTGAGCAGTTCTTC. Its translation: CASSAVTANSGGEQFF.

J is TRBJ2-2 and V is TRBV9; a possible D gene is TRBD1 (5 bases). V was clipped by 4 bases and J by 6 bases, with 16 bases between them. This CDR3 is built from 15 residues. The germline gives CDR1 SGDLS, CDR2 YYNGEE. CDR3 sequence reads: CASSIARTMSGELFF. CDR3 in DNA: TGTGCCAGCAGCATTGCCAGGACAATGTCCGGGGAGCTGTTTTTT. The whole variable domain, filled in from reference TRBV9 and TRBJ2-2, reads DSGVTQTPKHLITATGQRVTLRCSPRSGDLSVYWYQQSLDQGLQFLIQYYNGEERAKGNILERFSAQQFPDLHSELNLSSLELGDSALYFCASSIARTMSGELFFGEGSRLTVL.

The genes are TRBV7-9 and TRBJ1-1; 8 positions match TRBD1. The CDR3 has 14 amino acids. Germline CDR1 SEHNR, CDR2 FQNEAQ (reference sequence). Trimming cost V 5 bases and J 2 bases; bases outside gene matches: 4. CDR3 DNA: TGTGCCAGCAGCCCGGACAGGGTTAACACTGAAGCTTTCTTT. Its translation: CASSPDRVNTEAFF.

The rearrangement uses TRBV27 and TRBJ2-1, with TRBD2 matching over 12 bases. Germline CDR1 MNHEY, CDR2 SMNVEV (reference sequence). This CDR3 is 16 amino acids long. Trimming removed 3 bases from V and 9 bases from J; junction bases left unmatched: 9. Here the CDR3 DNA reads TGTGCCAGCAGTTTGGCAGCGGTGGGACTAGCGGGTGAGCAGTTCTTC. The encoded protein is CASSLAAVGLAGEQFF.

This sequence joins TRBV21-1 and TRBJ2-7; the table gives TRBD1 as D, unverified against the DNA. TRBV21-1 is given as a pseudogene. CDR3 length: 11 amino acids. The CDR3 is CAWNQGSEQYV. The CDR3 nucleotides are TGTGCCTGGAACCAGGGGTCCGAGCAGTACGTC.

The rearrangement links TRBV27 to TRBJ1-5; perhaps TRBD1 as D (6 bases). The CDR3 sequence is 14 residues long. Germline loops: CDR1 MNHEY, CDR2 SMNVEV (reference sequence). Deletions cut 8 bases from V and 4 bases from J, with 15 bases between. The CDR3 loop is CASRTQDRNQPQHF. CDR3 DNA: TGTGCCAGCCGCACACAGGACAGAAATCAGCCCCAGCATTTT.

V gene TRBV13 combines with J gene TRBJ1-1; perhaps TRBD1 as D (5 bases). With 1 base removed from V and 11 bases from J, the gap between germline ends came to 11 bases. This CDR3 region has 12 residues. Germline V gene data show CDR1 as PRHDT and CDR2 as FYEKMQ (reference sequence). For the CDR3, the DNA is TGTGCCAGCAGCTTAGAAGCCAGGGTCGCTTTCTTT. This translates into CASSLEARVAFF.

The chain has TRBV27 and TRBJ2-3; 11 bases agree with TRBD2. With V trimmed by 3 bases and J by 3 bases, 11 bases remained unmatched. The CDR3 extends over 18 amino acids. From germline, CDR1 is MNHEY and CDR2 SMNVEV (reference sequence). The CDR3 sequence is CASSLLGVAGGPTDTQYF. Here the CDR3 DNA reads TGTGCCAGCAGTTTGCTGGGGGTAGCGGGAGGGCCGACAGATACGCAGTATTTT.

The V and J genes are TRBV28 and TRBJ1-4; TRBD1 might be the D (5 bases). The germline V and J ends were trimmed by 4 bases and 7 bases, with 7 bases remaining between them. CDR3 size: 12 residues. Germline CDR1 MDHEN, CDR2 SYDVKM. The CDR3 region has the DNA TGTGCCAGCAGTTACACAGGTGAAAAACTGTTTTTT. Translating it yields CASSYTGEKLFF.

The genes are TRBV27 and TRBJ2-2; D might be TRBD1 (5 bases). Per germline, CDR1 MNHEY and CDR2 SMNVEV (reference sequence). The CDR3 consists of 14 residues. Trimming stripped 6 bases from V and 1 base from J, with 9 bases between. CDR3 in DNA: TGTGCCAGCAGAAGACAGTTGAACACCGGGGAGCTGTTTTTT. Residues: CASRRQLNTGELFF.

The V call is TRBV29-1, the J call TRBJ2-7; 12 nucleotides agree with TRBD2. Germline loops: CDR1 SQVTM, CDR2 ANQGSEA. The length of the CDR3 is 17 residues. The J segment lost 3 bases and the V segment lost 7 bases, leaving 16 bases of the junction unmatched. The CDR3: CSAGTGELAGGNYEQYV. The CDR3 coding sequence is TGCAGCGCAGGGACAGGGGAACTAGCGGGAGGAAACTACGAGCAGTACGTC.

The rearrangement uses TRBV10-3 and TRBJ2-3; TRBD2 aligns across 9 bases. V gave up 6 bases and J gave up 4 bases; unmatched junction bases: 5. The CDR3 length is 14 residues. The germline V gene encodes CDR1 ENHRY and CDR2 SYGVKD. CDR3 protein: CAISPSGTSDTQYF. The DNA for the CDR3 is TGTGCCATCAGCCCTAGCGGGACCTCAGATACGCAGTATTTT.

The chain carries TRBV15 and TRBJ1-5; D is uncertain. CDR3 length: 15 amino acids. Trimming took off 0 bases at V and 3 bases at J, with 9 bases between the two ends. Germline-derived CDR1 and CDR2 are LNHNV and YYDKDF (reference sequence). The chain's CDR3 is CATSRDPSVNQPQHF. DNA of the CDR3: TGTGCCACCAGCAGAGATCCGTCTGTCAATCAGCCCCAGCATTTT.

The genes are TRBV27 and TRBJ2-1, with a weak D call TRBD2 (5 bases). Per the germline V gene, CDR1 is MNHEY and CDR2 is SMNVEV (reference sequence). V gave up 4 bases and J gave up 7 bases, with 11 bases separating them. The CDR3 sequence is 13 residues long. The DNA for the CDR3 is TGTGCCAGCAGTTCCGGACTGTGGAATGAGCAGTTCTTC. Protein: CASSSGLWNEQFF.